This entry describes one T cell receptor beta chain. This entry belongs to a study of T-cell memory formation after mild COVID-19. Background on the study: TCR clusters showed largely donor specificity.

The CDR3 has 18 amino acids. Germline loops: CDR1 KGHDR, CDR2 SFDVKD. Trimming cost V 3 bases and J 0 bases, with 17 bases left between them. Libraries for TCRalpha and TCRbeta carried sample barcodes and unique molecular identifiers via 5'RACE. MiXCR, run by TCRdb on the 5' RACE reads, gives a single entry per CDR3 protein. The repertoire has 550,000 to 700,000 distinct CDR3 sequences, roughly 17% of them found once; the top ten carry 12%. The V call is TRBV24-1, the J call TRBJ2-1; D possibly uses TRBD1 or TRBD2 (5 bases each). Sequenced material: PBMCs or a T cell subset sorted from them (not recorded which). The source of this sequence is an adult woman who had mild COVID-19 (a few samples of this study predate the infection). Cell type and time point are not known. For the CDR3, the DNA is TGTGCCACCAGTGATGCCCCGGGACCCCGGAGCTCCTACAATGAGCAGTTCTTC. Translated, it gives CATSDAPGPRSSYNEQFF.